The present T cell receptor beta chain was sequenced within a study of T cell clonality in common variable immunodeficiency (dated by TCRdb to between 2014 and 2017). What the study reported, not specific to this receptor: Correlations of repertoire features with clinical complications were constrained by heterogeneity among patients within the CVID cohort. Despite equal DNA input, controls averaged approximately 84,000 unique sequences per sample versus about 31,547 in CVID samples. Fewer TCRbeta clones were shared among CVID subjects than among healthy controls (p < 0.0001). Reportedly, TCRbeta sequences from CVID had fewer deletions and N-nucleotide insertions, and highly modified clones with 13 or more V deletions were absent from CVID. According to the authors, figuring out what caused the increased clonality in CVID would require sequencing the repertoires of T cell subpopulations. TCRbeta clonality was higher in CVID subjects than in healthy controls (t-test p = 0.018), and the increase was most characteristic of about a third of subjects.

This clone was counted many times. The antigen this receptor binds is unknown. Read coverage stops 3 residues before the CDR3 terminus; the germline J gene supplies the remainder. Equivalent amounts of genomic DNA from CVID and control samples were used as sequencing input. For every sample, a 60 bp segment covering the rearranged TCRbeta CDR3 region was amplified and then sequenced. The immunoSEQ assay, a bias-corrected multiplex PCR with high-throughput sequencing, was employed for TCRbeta amplification. The original methods were these. Each unique nucleotide sequence was treated as a clone and annotated with V, D and J genes, copy number and frequency. Sequences were labeled productive if in frame, and non-productive if out of frame or containing stop codons. As previously described, Shannon's entropy was used to calculate clonality. Mean CDR3 Kyte-Doolittle hydropathy was derived from the predicted amino acid sequences of productive clones. The R hclust function was used to hierarchically cluster scaled V gene usage with Manhattan distance and complete linkage. Sharing of clones by CDR3 amino acid sequence was evaluated by resampling 12 repertoires per group over 100 rounds. The repertoires were searched for 70 published EBV-specific and 200 to 300 published CMV-specific TCRbeta sequences. A couple of CVID samples that yielded fewer than 10,000 sequences were excluded from the analysis, so 42 CVID repertoires were retained. Sourced from immuneACCESS, this table was stored by TCRdb with only in-frame sequences that have V and J called. A share of the clones is absent; for the studies checked, an unresolved V gene accounts for under half, and the remainder has no known explanation. V, J and clone size were drawn from that table, and D and trimming were deduced from the DNA. The table shows about 60,000 clones here, with no singletons. In total, the top ten clones hold more than 1.5% of the sample.

Predominantly Caucasian heritage was noted among both the CVID patients and the healthy controls. From each donor, about 5 to 8 ml of heparinized peripheral whole blood was collected. Genomic DNA from adults with common variable immune deficiency (CVID) and from healthy adult controls was used to sequence TCRbeta CDR3 repertoires. The control group comprised some 22 healthy adult volunteers, around 12 female and about 10 male, aged roughly 23 to 75 years with a mean age of around 35. To isolate peripheral blood mononuclear cells, diluted blood was subjected to density centrifugation over Hypaque 1077 or Ficoll-Paque. Genomic DNA was obtained from unsorted mononuclear cells using either Qiagen column purification or a centrifugation-based method. Trimming removed 0 bases from V and 0 bases from J, leaving 15 bases between the germline ends. There are 16 amino acids in the CDR3, from cysteine to phenylalanine inclusive. The DNA covers only part of the CDR3, 39 bases in frame from base 1. The germline V gene (reference sequence) supplies CDR1 DFQATT and CDR2 SNEGSKA.

The rearranged chain carries TRBV20-1 and TRBJ2-7; the D gene cannot be named for sure. What was sequenced was peripheral blood mononuclear cells. The receptor was derived from a person between 18 and 70 years old in good health. The sequenced part of the CDR3 DNA is TGCAGTGCTAGAGATGTAGGCCAGTACAGCTCCTACGAG. Its amino acids are CSARDVGQYSSYE. The full-length CDR3 reads as CSARDVGQYSSYEQYF.